This is a list of T cell receptor beta chains from one sample in a study of cytomegalovirus exposure and HLA in healthy donors. Some clones are missing from TCRdb's copy, which holds only in-frame ones; the method was immunoSEQ multiplex PCR. The profile covers about 150,000 clones, with 77% appearing a single time and around 3.6% taken by the ten largest. Sequencing was performed on PBMCs. The receptor set was obtained from a male donor in good health and CMV-seronegative. CDR3s include the opening cysteine and the closing phenylalanine or tryptophan. D genes are given only for firm matches. Size is omitted from some rows. Given values are once, few, many or a class for expanded clones.

TRBV20-1,.,.,TRBJ2-1,CSASSGGEQFF,TGCAGTGCTTCAAGCGGCGGTGAGCAGTTCTTC
TRBV10-3,TRBD2,.,TRBJ2-3,CAISGTSGGTSTDTQYF,TGTGCCATCAGTGGGACTAGCGGGGGAACTAGCACAGATACGCAGTATTTT
TRBV7-9,.,.,TRBJ1-1,CASSLGTANTEAFF,TGTGCCAGCAGCTTAGGTACAGCGAACACTGAAGCTTTCTTT
TRBV9,TRBD2,few,TRBJ2-4,CASILFLGLAIAKNIQYF,TGTGCCAGCATCCTCTTCCTGGGACTAGCAATAGCCAAAAACATTCAGTACTTC
TRBV19,.,.,TRBJ1-1,CATTRQGSYMNTEAFF,TGTGCCACTACACGGCAGGGAAGCTACATGAACACTGAAGCTTTCTTT
TRBV19,TRBD2,once,TRBJ2-2,CASSIMRGKTGELFF,TGTGCCAGTAGTATCATGCGGGGGAAGACCGGGGAGCTGTTTTTT
TRBV19,TRBD1,.,TRBJ1-2,CASSPRTGQNYGYTF,TGTGCCAGTAGTCCACGGACAGGGCAGAACTATGGCTACACCTTC
TRBV25-1,TRBD1,.,TRBJ1-5,CASSDWTGGQPQHF,TGTGCCAGCAGTGACTGGACAGGGGGGCAGCCCCAGCATTTT
TRBV14,TRBD2,.,TRBJ2-2,CASSRGLAGGSNTGELFF,TGTGCCAGCAGCCGCGGACTAGCGGGAGGGTCGAACACCGGGGAGCTGTTTTTT
TRBV7-2,TRBD1,.,TRBJ1-5,CASSLKTGVGQPQHF,TGTGCCAGCAGCTTAAAGACAGGGGTGGGTCAGCCCCAGCATTTT
TRBV15,.,.,TRBJ2-7,CATSSWRVAYEQYF,TGTGCCACCAGCAGTTGGAGGGTGGCCTACGAGCAGTACTTC
TRBV6-6,TRBD2,once,TRBJ2-5,CASSRTSGRIVVTQYF,TGTGCCAGCAGTAGGACTAGCGGGAGGATAGTAGTGACCCAGTACTTC
TRBV5-1,TRBD1,.,TRBJ2-7,CASSFAGGQLSEQYF,TGCGCCAGCAGCTTCGCTGGGGGACAGCTGAGCGAGCAGTACTTC
TRBV6-1,.,once,TRBJ1-5,CASSGGPWEPQHF,TGTGCCAGCAGTGGTGGGCCTTGGGAGCCCCAGCATTTT
TRBV2,.,.,TRBJ1-1,CASSENRAFF,TGTGCCAGCAGTGAAAATCGGGCTTTCTTT
TRBV4-3,.,.,TRBJ2-1,CASSQGLSGEQFF,TGCGCCAGCAGCCAAGGCTTATCAGGGGAGCAGTTCTTC
TRBV4-1,TRBD1,.,TRBJ2-3,CASSQAGTATTDTQYF,TGCGCCAGCAGCCAGGCCGGGACAGCAACCACAGATACGCAGTATTTT
TRBV7-8,TRBD1,.,TRBJ1-6,CASSTPDRGLSSPLHF,TGTGCCAGCAGCACACCGGACAGGGGCCTTAGTTCACCCCTCCACTTT
TRBV5-1,.,.,TRBJ2-7,CASSLTPGTIGEQYF,TGCGCCAGCAGCTTGACCCCCGGGACAATCGGAGAGCAGTACTTC
TRBV7-9,.,few,TRBJ1-5,CASSSDSFQPQHF,TGTGCCAGCAGCTCGGACAGTTTTCAGCCCCAGCATTTT
TRBV9,TRBD1,.,TRBJ1-1,CASSGGTGLNTEAFF,TGTGCCAGCAGCGGGGGGACAGGGTTGAACACTGAAGCTTTCTTT
TRBV7-3,TRBD1,.,TRBJ2-7,CASSSTRQGRDYEQYF,TGTGCCAGCAGCTCCACAAGACAGGGGAGAGATTACGAGCAGTACTTC
TRBV28,.,.,TRBJ2-5,CASRGQPQETQYF,TGTGCCAGCAGAGGACAGCCACAAGAGACCCAGTACTTC
TRBV6-5,TRBD1,.,TRBJ2-7,CASSYTQGAAYEQYF,TGTGCCAGCAGTTACACACAGGGGGCCGCCTACGAGCAGTACTTC
TRBV6-6,TRBD1,.,TRBJ1-4,CATDREQTRKLFF,TGTGCCACCGACAGGGAGCAGACGAGAAAACTGTTTTTT
TRBV5-4,TRBD2,few,TRBJ2-2,CASSLRSSGYNTGELFF,TGTGCCAGCAGCTTGAGATCTAGCGGATATAACACCGGGGAGCTGTTTTTT
TRBV19,.,.,TRBJ1-5,CASSHRPGTLGQPQHF,TGTGCCAGTAGCCATCGGCCCGGGACACTAGGACAGCCCCAGCATTTT
TRBV6-6,.,.,TRBJ1-6,CASSYSSLEYNSPLHF,TGTGCCAGCAGTTACTCAAGCCTGGAGTATAATTCACCCCTCCACTTT
TRBV6-4,TRBD1,.,TRBJ2-7,CASSSGQGADEQYF,TGTGCCAGCAGTTCGGGACAGGGGGCTGACGAGCAGTACTTC
TRBV19,.,.,TRBJ2-2,CASRRQSLGGELFF,TGTGCCAGTAGGAGACAGAGTCTGGGCGGGGAGCTGTTTTTT
TRBV29-1,.,.,TRBJ2-1,CSVEGRQGSYNEQFF,TGCAGCGTTGAAGGCCGGCAGGGGTCCTACAATGAGCAGTTCTTC
TRBV4-2,.,few,TRBJ2-7,CASSQGTRGKSPYEQYF,TGTGCCAGCAGCCAAGGGACCAGGGGAAAATCCCCCTACGAGCAGTACTTC
TRBV4-2,.,few,TRBJ2-2,CASSRMQGMVTGELFF,TGTGCCAGCAGCCGAATGCAGGGTATGGTCACCGGGGAGCTGTTTTTT
TRBV18,.,few,TRBJ1-6,CASSSETGYNSPLHF,TGTGCCAGCTCATCCGAGACAGGCTATAATTCACCCCTCCACTTT
TRBV10-3,TRBD2,.,TRBJ2-1,CAIRARAGGQYNEQFF,TGTGCCATCAGGGCCCGGGCGGGGGGGCAGTACAATGAGCAGTTCTTC
TRBV7-6,TRBD2,medium-sized,TRBJ2-7,CASSLFSGGGYEQYF,TGTGCCAGCAGCTTATTCTCGGGGGGGGGCTACGAGCAGTACTTC
TRBV7-3,TRBD2,.,TRBJ2-1,CASSSASGATYNEQFF,TGTGCCAGCAGCTCCGCTAGCGGGGCCACCTACAATGAGCAGTTCTTC
TRBV6-1,TRBD1,.,TRBJ2-2,CASNPGQGNTGELFF,TGTGCCAGCAATCCGGGACAGGGGAACACCGGGGAGCTGTTTTTT
TRBV12-5,.,few,TRBJ2-1,CASGSSGLSYNEQFF,TGTGCTAGTGGATCCTCGGGGTTATCCTACAATGAGCAGTTCTTC
TRBV10-3,.,.,TRBJ2-7,CAISGWGGAAQPYEQYF,TGTGCCATCAGTGGCTGGGGCGGGGCTGCTCAGCCCTACGAGCAGTACTTC
TRBV6-1,.,.,TRBJ2-1,CASSEALAGRNEQFF,TGTGCCAGCAGTGAAGCACTAGCAGGCCGGAATGAGCAGTTCTTC
TRBV6-6,.,.,TRBJ2-4,CASSPPDSPGGNSQYF,TGTGCCAGCAGTCCACCGGACAGCCCGGGGGGTAACAGTCAGTACTTC
TRBV5-1,TRBD1,.,TRBJ2-7,CASRGTGFFEQYF,TGCGCCAGCAGAGGGACAGGGTTCTTCGAGCAGTACTTC
TRBV25-1,TRBD1,few,TRBJ2-3,CASSRQGPTDTQYF,TGTGCCAGCTCAAGACAGGGCCCCACAGATACGCAGTATTTT
TRBV7-3,TRBD1,.,TRBJ2-7,CASSDGQGDEQYF,TGTGCCAGCAGCGATGGACAGGGAGACGAGCAGTACTTC
TRBV7-2,.,.,TRBJ2-5,CASSYQTGRIETQYF,TGTGCCAGCAGCTACCAGACAGGTCGGATTGAGACCCAGTACTTC
TRBV9,TRBD2,.,TRBJ2-2,CASSVGMGGTGELFF,TGTGCCAGCAGCGTAGGCATGGGGGGGACCGGGGAGCTGTTTTTT
TRBV4-1,.,.,TRBJ2-7,CASSQERGLSYEQYF,TGCGCCAGCAGCCAAGAGCGGGGGCTCTCCTACGAGCAGTACTTC
TRBV27,.,.,TRBJ1-2,CASSMGHKGANYGYTF,TGTGCCAGCAGTATGGGACACAAAGGGGCCAACTATGGCTACACCTTC
TRBV5-1,TRBD1,.,TRBJ2-2,CASSTGTGNTGELFF,TGCGCCAGCAGCACCGGGACAGGGAACACCGGGGAGCTGTTTTTT
TRBV7-9,.,few,TRBJ2-7,CASSSRFGGASSYEQYF,TGTGCCAGCAGCTCCCGTTTTGGGGGGGCGAGCTCCTACGAGCAGTACTTC
TRBV6-5,.,.,TRBJ2-4,CASSLLGATKNIQYF,TGTGCCAGCAGCCTTTTAGGGGCGACCAAAAACATTCAGTACTTC
TRBV6-5,.,.,TRBJ1-4,CASSEKGGEKLFF,TGTGCCAGCAGTGAAAAGGGAGGTGAAAAACTGTTTTTT
TRBV6-1,TRBD1,.,TRBJ2-7,CASGPGTVYEQYF,TGTGCCAGCGGACCCGGGACAGTCTACGAGCAGTACTTC
TRBV5-1,TRBD2,.,TRBJ2-3,CASSEDSGGPQDTQYF,TGCGCCAGCAGCGAAGATAGCGGGGGACCCCAGGATACGCAGTATTTT
TRBV7-3,TRBD1,.,TRBJ2-2,CASSSKVGTATGELFF,TGTGCCAGCAGCTCAAAAGTTGGGACAGCAACCGGGGAGCTGTTTTTT
TRBV11-3,.,.,TRBJ1-1,CASSAGPMNTEAFF,TGTGCCAGCAGCGCGGGACCGATGAACACTGAAGCTTTCTTT
TRBV25-1,TRBD1,.,TRBJ1-2,CASSEPGQGANYGYTF,TGTGCCAGCAGTGAACCAGGACAGGGGGCGAACTATGGCTACACCTTC
TRBV27,TRBD1,.,TRBJ1-2,CASSSDRGRSGYTF,TGTGCCAGCAGTTCTGACAGGGGGCGAAGTGGCTACACCTTC
TRBV18,TRBD1,.,TRBJ1-2,CASSLGTANYGYTF,TGTGCCAGCTCCCTCGGGACAGCCAACTATGGCTACACCTTC